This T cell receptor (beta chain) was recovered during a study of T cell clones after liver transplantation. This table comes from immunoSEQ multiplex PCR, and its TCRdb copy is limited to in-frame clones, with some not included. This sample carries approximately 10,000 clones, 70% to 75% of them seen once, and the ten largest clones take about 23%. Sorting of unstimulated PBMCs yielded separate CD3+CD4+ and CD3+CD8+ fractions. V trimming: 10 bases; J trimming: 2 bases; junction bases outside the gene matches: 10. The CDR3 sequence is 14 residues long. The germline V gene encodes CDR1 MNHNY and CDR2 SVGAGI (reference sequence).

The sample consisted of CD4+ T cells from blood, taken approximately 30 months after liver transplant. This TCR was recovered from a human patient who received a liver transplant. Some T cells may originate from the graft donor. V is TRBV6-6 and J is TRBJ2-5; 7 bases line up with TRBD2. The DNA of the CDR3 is TGTGCCACAAAGTCAGGAGCGGGACAAGAGACCCAGTACTTC. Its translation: CATKSGAGQETQYF.